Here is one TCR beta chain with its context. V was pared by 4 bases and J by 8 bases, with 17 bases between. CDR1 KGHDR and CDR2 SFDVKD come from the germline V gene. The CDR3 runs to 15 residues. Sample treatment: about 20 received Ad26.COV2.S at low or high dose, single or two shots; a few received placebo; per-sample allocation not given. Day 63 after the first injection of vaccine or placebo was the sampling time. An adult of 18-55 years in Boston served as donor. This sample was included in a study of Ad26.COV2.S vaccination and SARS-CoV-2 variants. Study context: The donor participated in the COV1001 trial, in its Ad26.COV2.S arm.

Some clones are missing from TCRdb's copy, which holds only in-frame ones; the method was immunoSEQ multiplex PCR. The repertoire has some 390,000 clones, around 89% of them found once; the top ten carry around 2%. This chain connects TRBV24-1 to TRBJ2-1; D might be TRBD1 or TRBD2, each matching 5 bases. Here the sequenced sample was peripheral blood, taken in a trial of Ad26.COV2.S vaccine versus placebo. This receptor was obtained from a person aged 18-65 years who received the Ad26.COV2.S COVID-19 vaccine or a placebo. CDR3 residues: CATSDPGTLRHEQFF. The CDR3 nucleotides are TGTGCCACCAGTGACCCCGGGACCCTCAGACATGAGCAGTTCTTC.